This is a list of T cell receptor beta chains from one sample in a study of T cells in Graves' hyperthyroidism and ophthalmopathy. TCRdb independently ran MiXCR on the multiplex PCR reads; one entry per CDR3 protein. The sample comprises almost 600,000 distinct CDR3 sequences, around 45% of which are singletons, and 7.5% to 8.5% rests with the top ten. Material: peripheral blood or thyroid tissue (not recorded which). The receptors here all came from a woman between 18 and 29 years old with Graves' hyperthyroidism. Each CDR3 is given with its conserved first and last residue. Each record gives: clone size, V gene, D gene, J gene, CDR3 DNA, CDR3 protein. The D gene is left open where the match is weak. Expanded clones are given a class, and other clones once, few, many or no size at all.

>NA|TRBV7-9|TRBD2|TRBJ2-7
TGTGCCAGCAGCTATAGCGGGAGTCCCACCTACGAGCAGTACTTC
CASSYSGSPTYEQYF
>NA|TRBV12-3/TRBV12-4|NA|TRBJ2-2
TGTGCCAGCAGTTTTTCCGGGACACGAAGGTCCACCGGGGAGCTGTTTTTT
CASSFSGTRRSTGELFF
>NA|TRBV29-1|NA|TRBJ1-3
TGCAGCGTTGACGCAGTATGGGCTAGCGACACCATATATTTT
CSVDAVWASDTIYF
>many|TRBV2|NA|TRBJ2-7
TGTGCCAGCAGTGATTGGGAGGCCGGGTACTTC
CASSDWEAGYF
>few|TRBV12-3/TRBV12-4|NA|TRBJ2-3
TGTGCCAGCAGCCCGCCAGGGATAACGCAGTATTTT
CASSPPGITQYF
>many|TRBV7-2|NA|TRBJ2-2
TGTGCCAGCAGCACGAGCGAGGGGTACGGCGGGGAGCTGTTTTTT
CASSTSEGYGGELFF
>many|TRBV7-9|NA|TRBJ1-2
TGTGCCAGCAGCCCGGACAGTTCCTATGGCTACACCTTC
CASSPDSSYGYTF
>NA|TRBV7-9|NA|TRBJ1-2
TGTGCCAGCAGCTTAGGGGGCGAGTATGGCTACACCTTC
CASSLGGEYGYTF
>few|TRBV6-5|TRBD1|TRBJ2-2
TGTGCCAGCAGCCACGGACAGGGGTACACCGGGGAGCTGTTTTTT
CASSHGQGYTGELFF
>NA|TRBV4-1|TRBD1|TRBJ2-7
TGCGCCAGCAGCCAACCTATCTTATCCGGGACAGGGTACGAGCAGTACTTC
CASSQPILSGTGYEQYF
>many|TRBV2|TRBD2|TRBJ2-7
TGTGCCAGCAGTGAAGCGGCAATAGCGGGAAATTGCTTC
CASSEAAIAGNCF
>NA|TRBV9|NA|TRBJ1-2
TGTGCCAGCAGTTATGACAGAGGCTCGGGTGGCTACACCTTC
CASSYDRGSGGYTF
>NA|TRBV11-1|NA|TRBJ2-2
TGTGCCAGCAGCCTGGGGGGGACAGGTGGTAGCGGGGAGCTGTTTTTT
CASSLGGTGGSGELFF
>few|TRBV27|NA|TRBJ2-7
TGTGCCAGCAGTTTAAGGGCTAGCGAAGCCTACGAGCAGTACTTC
CASSLRASEAYEQYF
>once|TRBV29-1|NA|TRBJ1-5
TGCAGCGGGACCTCGGGGGACGGCAATCAGCCCCAGCATTTT
CSGTSGDGNQPQHF
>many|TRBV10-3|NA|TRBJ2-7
TGTGCCATCAGTGAGCTACTTTCACAGGGTCATACGTACGGGCAGTACTTC
CAISELLSQGHTYGQYF
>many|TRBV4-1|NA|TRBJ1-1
TGCGCCAGCAGCCAAGGGAGGGATAACACTGAAGCTTTCTTT
CASSQGRDNTEAFF
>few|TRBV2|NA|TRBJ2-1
TGTGCCAGCAGTGAACGGTCCGCGGTCAGCTCCTACAATGAGCAGTTCTTC
CASSERSAVSSYNEQFF
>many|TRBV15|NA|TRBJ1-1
TGTGCCACCAGCAGAGATTATATGTCCTGGGTCACTGAAGCTTTCTTT
CATSRDYMSWVTEAFF
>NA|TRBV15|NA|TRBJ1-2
TGTGCCACCAGCAGAGAAGTAGGGGGAGACTATGGCTACACCTTC
CATSREVGGDYGYTF
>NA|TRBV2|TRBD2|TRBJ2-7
TGTGCCTTGGTAGCGGGAGCGCCCTCCTACGAGCAGTACTTC
CALVAGAPSYEQYF
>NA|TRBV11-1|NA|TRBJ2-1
TGTGCCAGCAGCTTAGCGGAGGATGAGCAGTTCTTC
CASSLAEDEQFF
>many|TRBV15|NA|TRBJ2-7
TGTGCCACCAGCAGAGATAGATCTACCTACGAGCAGTACTTC
CATSRDRSTYEQYF
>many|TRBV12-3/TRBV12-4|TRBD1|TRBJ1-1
TGTGCCAGCAGTCCCTCCGGGACAGGGTTGGCTTTCTTT
CASSPSGTGLAFF
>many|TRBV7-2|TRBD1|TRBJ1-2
TGTGCCAGCAACCCGGGACAGCTCTATGGCTACACCTTC
CASNPGQLYGYTF
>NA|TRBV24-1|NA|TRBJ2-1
TGTGCCACCAGCGCGGGTCCTAGCTCCTACAATGAGCAGTTCTTC
CATSAGPSSYNEQFF
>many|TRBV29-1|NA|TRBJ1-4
TGCAGCGTTGCCATCATAGGGGCGGGCGAAAAACTGTTTTTT
CSVAIIGAGEKLFF
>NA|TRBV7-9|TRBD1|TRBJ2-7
TGTGCCAGCAGTCACGGGACAGGGGCCTACGAGCAGTACTTC
CASSHGTGAYEQYF
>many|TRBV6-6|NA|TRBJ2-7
TGTGCCAGCAGTTACTCGAGCGGCGAGGGCTACGAGCAGTACTTC
CASSYSSGEGYEQYF
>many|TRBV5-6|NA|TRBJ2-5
TGTGCCAGCAGCTGGGACTTAACGGAGACCCAGTACTTC
CASSWDLTETQYF
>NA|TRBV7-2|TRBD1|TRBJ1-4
TGTGCCAGCAGCTCGTTCCGGGTCAGGGGGCGAAGGGAAAAACTGTTTTTT
CASSSFRVRGRREKLFF
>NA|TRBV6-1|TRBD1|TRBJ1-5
TGTGCCAGCAGTTCCCGACAGGGGGATCAGCCCCAGCATTTT
CASSSRQGDQPQHF
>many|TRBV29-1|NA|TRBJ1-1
TGCAGCGTTGACAGGGGTGGGACTGAAGCTTTCTTT
CSVDRGGTEAFF
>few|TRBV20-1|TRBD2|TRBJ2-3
TGCAGTGCTACCAGACTAGCGGGAGTGAGGAGCACAGATACGCAGTATTTT
CSATRLAGVRSTDTQYF
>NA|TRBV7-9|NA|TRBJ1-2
TGTGCCAGCAGCTTTCCGCCAGGGATCGATGGCGGCTACACCTTC
CASSFPPGIDGGYTF
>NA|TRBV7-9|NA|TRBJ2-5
TGTGCCAGCATAAGCAGGGGGAGGGGAGAGACCCAGTACTTC
CASISRGRGETQYF
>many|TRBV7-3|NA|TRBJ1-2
TGTGCCAGCAGCCGGACGGCTAACTATGGCTACACCTTC
CASSRTANYGYTF
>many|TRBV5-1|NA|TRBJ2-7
TGCGCCAGCAGCATGGAGGGGACAGTCTCCTACGAGCAGTACTTC
CASSMEGTVSYEQYF
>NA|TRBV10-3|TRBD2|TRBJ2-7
TGTGCCATCAGTCGTACGGAGACTAGCGGAGAGCAGTACTTC
CAISRTETSGEQYF
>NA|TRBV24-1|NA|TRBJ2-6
TGTGCCACCAGTGATCCGGGTGTGGGGGCCAACGTCCTGACTTTC
CATSDPGVGANVLTF
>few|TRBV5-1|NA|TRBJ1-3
TGCGCCAGCAGCTTGGATATTCTGGGGTCAGGAAACACCATATATTTT
CASSLDILGSGNTIYF
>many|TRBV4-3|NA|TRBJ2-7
TGCGCCAGCAGCCCCGGGCCAGACTACGAGCAGTACTTC
CASSPGPDYEQYF
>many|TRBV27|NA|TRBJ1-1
TGTGCCAGCAGTAGCCCCCAGGGGTCTGAAGCTTTCTTT
CASSSPQGSEAFF